The entry that follows covers one T cell receptor beta chain sequence. Sequenced by immunoSEQ multiplex PCR; TCRdb stores in-frame clones only, minus some. Of approximately 150,000 clones listed, around 84% are singletons. The sample belongs to a study of blood T cell repertoires in COVID-19. Study at large: In each case, the material was cDNA or gDNA derived from T cells, B-cell-depleted T cells, or PBMCs.

The germline V gene has CDR1 SGHRS and CDR2 YFSETQ. The CDR3 has 20 residues. V was pared by 0 bases and J by 1 base, with 9 bases of the junction left unmatched. The sequenced sample consisted of peripheral blood. V gene TRBV5-1 combines with J gene TRBJ2-6; 11 bases line up with TRBD1. The sequence came from a woman aged 60-75 years with acute or convalescent COVID-19. CDR3 bases: TGCGCCAGCAGCTTGGGGCTCGGGACAGGGGGACGATCTGGGGCCAACGTCCTGACTTTC. Translating it yields CASSLGLGTGGRSGANVLTF.